What follows describes a single TCR beta chain. The entry originates in a study of shared clonotypes between healthy human individuals. Adult donors, all healthy and HIV-negative, had no recent acute infections or vaccinations. Germline lookup yields CDR1 SGHRS and CDR2 YFSETQ. V lost 9 bases and J 3 bases, leaving 19 bases between the germline ends. This CDR3 spans 14 amino acids. Genomic DNA belonging to each subset was distributed in equal measure over several immunoSEQ plates. As originally analysed: Owing to the provision of junction-only sequences devoid of quality scores by immunoSEQ, filtering differed. Profiling relied on immunoSEQ multiplex PCR, and the TCRdb table lists in-frame clones only, not all of them. From that table come the V and J calls and clone size; the DNA was used to work out D and trimming. The table shows millions of clones, with 90% to 95% occurring only once.

This TCR came from a man aged 18-30 years in good health. The chain has TRBV5-1 and TRBJ2-7; a possible D gene is TRBD2 (5 bases). Sequencing used naive CD4+ T cells sorted from blood. Subset indicated: CD45RA+ positively selected. Written as DNA, the CDR3 is TGCGCCAACTCCCTCCGCGGGCCCTACTACGAGCAGTACTTC. Translation: CANSLRGPYYEQYF.